This TCR beta chain was sequenced in a study of blood T cell repertoires in COVID-19 (dated by TCRdb to 2018 to 2021). Concerning the study at large: Samples from collaborators originated in the United States, Italy and Spain and spanned both the acute and convalescent phases of COVID-19. The dataset comprised deeply sampled blood TCRbeta repertoires from subjects exposed to, actively infected with, or recovered from COVID-19. Nearly every sample came with metadata listing a de-identified subject ID, COVID-19 status, age in years and sex. The samples were drawn from the first 160 participants of the ongoing ImmuneRACE study and from 1,254 subjects provided by 6 global collaborators. Where available, HLA class I and class II types were obtained from metadata supplied by the sample provider rather than from assay-based typing. The repertoires were released in a freely available public database meant as a resource for research on the immune response to SARS-CoV-2. The material from the prospective study consisted of cDNA or gDNA derived from T cells, B-cell-depleted T cells, or PBMCs.

About this clone itself: Its antigen is still unknown. No base-level quality is on record; no much larger clone is a single base apart.

The immunoSEQ Assay, a bias-controlled multiplex PCR, was used to amplify TCRbeta CDR3 regions from genomic DNA. For the original study's pipeline: The number of nucleated cells in each sample was estimated by amplification of reference gene primers within the assay. To quantify the absolute abundance of each unique TCRbeta CDR3 rearrangement, sequence reads were collapsed and filtered. For each sample, productive Simpson clonality was calculated as the square root of Simpson's diversity index across productive rearrangements. TCRdb mirrors the immuneACCESS table, restricted to in-frame sequences. Some clones are absent from its copies; in checked studies, under half trace to an unresolved V gene, and the reason for the others is unknown. That table is the source of V, J and clone size, and D and trimming were worked out from the DNA. The sample table holds some 370,000 clones, of which 80% to 90% were seen once. The top ten clonotypes cover more than 1% of the sample.

Whole blood was collected in K2EDTA tubes by collaborating institutions according to the institutions' own protocols. For TCRbeta analysis, collaborators shipped samples in one of three forms: frozen whole blood, isolated PBMCs, or DNA extracted from either of those sample types. Overall results and qualifications from the work: The quantity of clinical and demographic metadata differed by source and by participant and was supplied without curation.

V and J are trimmed by 0 bases and 3 bases, and the gene matches miss 6 bases of the junction. Taken from cysteine to phenylalanine, the CDR3 has 15 residues. The sequence is cut down to CDR3 DNA, 45 bases in frame from base 1. The germline V gene (reference sequence) supplies CDR1 SGHNT and CDR2 YYREEE. The sample taken for sequencing was peripheral blood. In this chain, TRBV5-4 is recombined with TRBJ2-7; 7 nucleotides in the junction match TRBD2. The receptor's source is a man aged 35-49 years with acute or convalescent COVID-19. The CDR3 protein: CASSLGSGISYEQYF. The DNA sequence is as follows: TGTGCCAGCAGCTTGGGCAGCGGGATTAGCTACGAGCAGTACTTC.